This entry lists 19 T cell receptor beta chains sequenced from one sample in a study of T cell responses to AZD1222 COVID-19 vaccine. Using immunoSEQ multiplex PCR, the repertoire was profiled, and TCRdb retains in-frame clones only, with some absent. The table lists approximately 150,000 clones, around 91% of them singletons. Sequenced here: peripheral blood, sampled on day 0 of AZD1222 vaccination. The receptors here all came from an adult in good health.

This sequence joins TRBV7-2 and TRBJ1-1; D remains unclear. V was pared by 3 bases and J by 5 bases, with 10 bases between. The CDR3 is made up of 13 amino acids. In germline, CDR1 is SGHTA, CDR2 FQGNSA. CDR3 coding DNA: TGTGCCAGCAGCTTCAACACAGAGACTGAAGCTTTCTTT. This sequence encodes CASSFNTETEAFF.

The CDR3 reads CASSTGTAVNEQFF. For the CDR3, the DNA is TGTGCCAGCAGCACCGGGACAGCTGTCAATGAGCAGTTCTTC. The J gene is TRBJ2-1, the V gene TRBV5-6; TRBD1 agrees at 7 bases. This CDR3 is built from 14 residues. Trimming cost V 4 bases and J 6 bases; bases outside gene matches: 7. The germline V gene encodes CDR1 SGHDT and CDR2 YYEEEE. The full variable domain, rest sourced from reference TRBV5-6 and TRBJ2-1, is DAGVTQSPTHLIKTRGQQVTLRCSPKSGHDTVSWYQQALGQGPQFIFQYYEEEERQRGNFPDRFSGHQFPNYSSELNVNALLLGDSALYLCASSTGTAVNEQFFGPGTRLTVL.

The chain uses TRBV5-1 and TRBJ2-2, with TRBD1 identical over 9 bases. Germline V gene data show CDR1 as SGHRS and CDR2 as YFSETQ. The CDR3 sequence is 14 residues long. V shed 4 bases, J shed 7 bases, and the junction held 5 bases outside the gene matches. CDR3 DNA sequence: TGCGCCAGCAGCACGGGACAGGGCGGCGGGGAGCTGTTTTTT. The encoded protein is CASSTGQGGGELFF. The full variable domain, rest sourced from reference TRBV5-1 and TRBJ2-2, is KAGVTQTPRYLIKTRGQQVTLSCSPISGHRSVSWYQQTPGQGLQFLFEYFSETQRNKGNFPGRFSGRQFSNSRSEMNVSTLELGDSALYLCASSTGQGGGELFFGEGSRLTVL.

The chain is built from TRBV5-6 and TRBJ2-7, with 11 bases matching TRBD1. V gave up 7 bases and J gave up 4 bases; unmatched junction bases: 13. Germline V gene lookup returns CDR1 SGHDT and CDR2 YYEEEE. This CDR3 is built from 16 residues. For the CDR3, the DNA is TGTGCCAGCGGCATTGAGAGGACAGGGGGCGCGTACGAGCAGTACTTC. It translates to CASGIERTGGAYEQYF.

This CDR3 reads CASSEWGGAQETQYF. The CDR3 nucleotides read TGTGCCAGCAGTGAATGGGGTGGAGCTCAAGAGACCCAGTACTTC. The chain combines TRBV25-1 with TRBJ2-5; D uncertain. Germline V lookup: CDR1 MGHDK, CDR2 SYGVNS. V was clipped by 1 base and J by 2 bases, with 11 bases between them. The CDR3 sequence is 15 residues long. The full variable domain, with the rest looked up from reference TRBV25-1 and TRBJ2-5, is EADIYQTPRYLVIGTGKKITLECSQTMGHDKMYWYQQDPGMELHLIHYSYGVNSTEKGDLSSESTVSRIRTEHFPLTLESARPSHTSQYLCASSEWGGAQETQYFGPGTRLLVL.

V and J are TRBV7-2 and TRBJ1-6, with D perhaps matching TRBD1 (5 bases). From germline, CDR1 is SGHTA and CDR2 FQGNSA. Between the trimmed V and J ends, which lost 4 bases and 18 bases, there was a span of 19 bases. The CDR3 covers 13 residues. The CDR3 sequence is CASSSGEGRSYHF. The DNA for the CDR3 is TGTGCCAGCAGCTCGGGGGAGGGCAGATCCTACCACTTT.

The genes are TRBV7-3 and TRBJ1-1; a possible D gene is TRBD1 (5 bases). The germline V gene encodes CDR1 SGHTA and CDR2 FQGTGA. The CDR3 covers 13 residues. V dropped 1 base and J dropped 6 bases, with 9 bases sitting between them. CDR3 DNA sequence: TGTGCCAGCAGCTTAATCCAGGGATCTGAAGCTTTCTTT. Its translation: CASSLIQGSEAFF.

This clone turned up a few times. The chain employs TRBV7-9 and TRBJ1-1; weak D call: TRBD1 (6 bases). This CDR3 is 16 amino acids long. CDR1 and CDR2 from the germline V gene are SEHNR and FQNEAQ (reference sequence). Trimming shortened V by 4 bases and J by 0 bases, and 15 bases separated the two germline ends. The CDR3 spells CASSSSRTAMNTEAFF. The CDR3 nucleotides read TGTGCCAGCAGCTCAAGCCGGACAGCCATGAACACTGAAGCTTTCTTT.

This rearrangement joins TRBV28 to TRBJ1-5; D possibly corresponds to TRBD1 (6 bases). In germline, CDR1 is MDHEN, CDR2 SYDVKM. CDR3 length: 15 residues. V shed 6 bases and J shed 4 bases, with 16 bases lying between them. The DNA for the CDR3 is TGTGCCAGCAGAACGAGGGGAAGGGGGAATCAGCCCCAGCATTTT. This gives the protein CASRTRGRGNQPQHF.

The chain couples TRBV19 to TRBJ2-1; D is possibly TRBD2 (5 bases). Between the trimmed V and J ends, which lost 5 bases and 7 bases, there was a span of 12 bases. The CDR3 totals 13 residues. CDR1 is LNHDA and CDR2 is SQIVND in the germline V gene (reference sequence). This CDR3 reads CASSPRTVNEQFF. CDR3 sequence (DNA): TGTGCCAGTAGTCCTCGGACTGTGAATGAGCAGTTCTTC.

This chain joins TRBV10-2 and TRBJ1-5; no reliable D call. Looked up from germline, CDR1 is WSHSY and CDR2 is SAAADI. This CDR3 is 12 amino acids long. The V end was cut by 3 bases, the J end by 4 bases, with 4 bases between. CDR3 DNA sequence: TGCGCCAGCAGTGAATCGAATCAGCCCCAGCATTTT. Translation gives CASSESNQPQHF.

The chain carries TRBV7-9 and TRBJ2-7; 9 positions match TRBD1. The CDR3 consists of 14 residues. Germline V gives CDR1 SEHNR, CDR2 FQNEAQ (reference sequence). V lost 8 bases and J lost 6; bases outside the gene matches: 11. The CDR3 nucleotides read TGTGCCAGCGGGACCGGGACAGGGAGAGGCGAGCAGTACTTC. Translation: CASGTGTGRGEQYF.

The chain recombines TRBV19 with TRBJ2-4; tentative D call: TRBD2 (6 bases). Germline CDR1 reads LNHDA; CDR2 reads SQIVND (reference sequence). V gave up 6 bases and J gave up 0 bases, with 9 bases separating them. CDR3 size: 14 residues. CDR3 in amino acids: CASSPGVAKNIQYF. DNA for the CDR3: TGTGCCAGTAGCCCGGGGGTAGCCAAAAACATTCAGTACTTC. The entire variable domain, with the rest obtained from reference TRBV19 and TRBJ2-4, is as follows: DGGITQSPKYLFRKEGQNVTLSCEQNLNHDAMYWYRQDPGQGLRLIYYSQIVNDFQKGDIAEGYSVSREKKESFPLTVTSAQKNPTAFYLCASSPGVAKNIQYFGAGTRLSVL.

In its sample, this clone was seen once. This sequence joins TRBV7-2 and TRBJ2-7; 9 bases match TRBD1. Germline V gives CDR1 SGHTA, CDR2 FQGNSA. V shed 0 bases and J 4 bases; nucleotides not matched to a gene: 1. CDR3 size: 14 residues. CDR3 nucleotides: TGTGCCAGCAGCTTAGCTGGACAGGGGTACGAGCAGTACTTC. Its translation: CASSLAGQGYEQYF.

The CDR3 nucleotides are TGTGCCAGCAGCGTAACAGGCACCGGGGAGCTGTTTTTT. This gives the protein CASSVTGTGELFF. This sequence joins TRBV7-6 and TRBJ2-2; D possibly corresponds to TRBD1 (5 bases). Germline V CDR1 and CDR2: SGHVS, FNYEAQ. The CDR3 length is 13 residues. Trimming cost V 5 bases and J 4 bases, with 8 bases left between them.

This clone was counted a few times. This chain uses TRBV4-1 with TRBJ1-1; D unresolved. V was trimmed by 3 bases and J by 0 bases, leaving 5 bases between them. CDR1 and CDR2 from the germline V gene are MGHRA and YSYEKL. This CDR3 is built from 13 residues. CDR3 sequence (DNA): TGCGCCAGCAGCCATGACCTGAACACTGAAGCTTTCTTT. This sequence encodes CASSHDLNTEAFF.

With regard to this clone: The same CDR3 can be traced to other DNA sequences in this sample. The CDR3, as DNA: TGTGCCAGCAGTTCCGGGACAGTTCGAGAGACCCAGTACTTC. This gives the protein CASSSGTVRETQYF. The V call is TRBV28, the J call TRBJ2-5; 7 nucleotides match TRBD1. Trimming took 4 bases from V and 4 from J; bases not matched to a gene: 6. The CDR3 has 14 residues. From germline, CDR1 is MDHEN and CDR2 SYDVKM.

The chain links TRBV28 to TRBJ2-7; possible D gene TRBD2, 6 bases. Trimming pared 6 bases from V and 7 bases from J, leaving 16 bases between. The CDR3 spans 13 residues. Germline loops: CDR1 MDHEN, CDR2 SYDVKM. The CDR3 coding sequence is TGTGCCAGCAGGATGCGGGGAATAGGGGAGCAGTACTTC. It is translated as CASRMRGIGEQYF.

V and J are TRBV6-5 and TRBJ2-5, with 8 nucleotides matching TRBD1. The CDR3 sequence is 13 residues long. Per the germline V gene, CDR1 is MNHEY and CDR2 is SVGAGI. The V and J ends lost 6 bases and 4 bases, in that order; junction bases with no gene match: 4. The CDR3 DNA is TGTGCCAGCAGGACAGGACAGGGAGAGACCCAGTACTTC. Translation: CASRTGQGETQYF.